This T cell receptor (beta chain) was retrieved from a study of sequential checkpoint blockade in melanoma. Assay: immunoSEQ multiplex PCR; the TCRdb copy retains only in-frame clones and omits some. The sample has 9,500 to 15,000 clones; about three quarters are singletons. Treatment here: randomized to nivolumab then ipilimumab (arm A) or the reverse (arm B). This clone was detected once. The receptor comes from a human donor with melanoma. Sequencing used CD8+ T cells sorted from blood (inferred from file names), obtained from a patient given nivolumab and ipilimumab in sequence.

The CDR3, as DNA: TGCACCAGCAGCCAAGTTTTGGCGGGGGGGGACCTTAACACAGATACGCAGTATTTT. Translating it yields CTSSQVLAGGDLNTDTQYF. J is TRBJ2-3 and V is TRBV1; TRBD2, as called in the table, went unchecked against the DNA. TRBV1 is shown as a pseudogene. The CDR3 sequence is 19 residues long.